One T cell receptor (beta chain) is described in this entry. Germline lookup yields CDR1 MNHNS and CDR2 SASEGT. Trimming cost V 3 bases and J 0 bases, with 15 bases left between them. The CDR3 consists of 16 residues. The data originate from a study of neurological immune-mediated disorders. Study details: Multiple sclerosis patients numbered 34, of whom about 31 were relapsing-remitting and 3 secondary progressive.

TCRdb called the 5' RACE reads again in MiXCR, with one record for every CDR3 protein. The sample contains tens of thousands of distinct CDR3 sequences, 4.5% of which appear only once. The source of this sequence is a young man with multiple sclerosis. Material: PBMCs. The genes are TRBV6-1 and TRBJ2-7, with a tentative D call TRBD1 (5 bases). CDR3 protein: CASSEATGRSSYEQYF. DNA for the CDR3: TGTGCCAGCAGTGAGGCTACAGGTCGGAGCTCCTACGAGCAGTACTTC.